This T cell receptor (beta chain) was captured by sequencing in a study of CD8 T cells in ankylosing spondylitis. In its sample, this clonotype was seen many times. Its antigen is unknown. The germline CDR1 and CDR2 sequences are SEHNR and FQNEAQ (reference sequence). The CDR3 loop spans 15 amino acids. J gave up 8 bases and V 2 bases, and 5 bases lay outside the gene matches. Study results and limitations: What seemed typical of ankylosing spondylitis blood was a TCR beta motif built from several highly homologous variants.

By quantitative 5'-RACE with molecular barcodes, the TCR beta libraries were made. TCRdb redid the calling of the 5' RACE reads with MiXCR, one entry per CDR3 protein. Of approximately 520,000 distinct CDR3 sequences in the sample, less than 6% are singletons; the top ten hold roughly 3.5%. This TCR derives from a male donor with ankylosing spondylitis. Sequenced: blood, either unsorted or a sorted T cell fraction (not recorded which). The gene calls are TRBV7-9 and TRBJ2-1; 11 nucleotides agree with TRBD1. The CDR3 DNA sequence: TGTGCCAGCAGCTTAAGGGACAGGGGGATCCATGAGCAGTTCTTC. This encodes CASSLRDRGIHEQFF. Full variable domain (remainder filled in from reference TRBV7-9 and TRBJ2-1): DTGVSQNPRHKITKRGQNVTFRCDPISEHNRLYWYRQTLGQGPEFLTYFQNEAQLEKSRLLSDRFSAERPKGSFSTLEIQRTEQGDSAMYLCASSLRDRGIHEQFFGPGTRLTVL.